The present entry profiles one TCR beta chain with its context. Original processing methods: Estimation of nucleated cell counts relied on the amplification of reference gene primers. The table came from immunoSEQ multiplex PCR; TCRdb's copy has only in-frame clones and leaves some out. V and J calls and clone size come straight from that table; D and trimming were deduced from the DNA. In the table there are approximately 180,000 clones, 75% to 85% of which are singletons. In germline, CDR1 is MDHEN, CDR2 SYDVKM. The CDR3 covers 17 residues. V lost 2 bases and J lost 3, with 20 bases in between. These data originate in a study of blood T cell repertoires in COVID-19. For the study at large: From the United States, Italy and Spain came samples of acute and convalescent COVID-19. T cells, B-cell-depleted T cells, or PBMCs provided the cDNA or gDNA that served as material.

Seattle patients were enrolled while actively infected and followed longitudinally. This rearrangement joins TRBV28 to TRBJ2-7; the D gene is possibly TRBD2 (6 bases). The clonotype originates from a woman older than 75 with COVID-19, enrolled during active disease. The sample was peripheral blood. CDR3 protein: CASSLPAGAGRNYEQYF. In DNA, the CDR3 is TGTGCCAGCAGTTTACCCGCCGGGGCGGGACGAAACTACGAGCAGTACTTC.